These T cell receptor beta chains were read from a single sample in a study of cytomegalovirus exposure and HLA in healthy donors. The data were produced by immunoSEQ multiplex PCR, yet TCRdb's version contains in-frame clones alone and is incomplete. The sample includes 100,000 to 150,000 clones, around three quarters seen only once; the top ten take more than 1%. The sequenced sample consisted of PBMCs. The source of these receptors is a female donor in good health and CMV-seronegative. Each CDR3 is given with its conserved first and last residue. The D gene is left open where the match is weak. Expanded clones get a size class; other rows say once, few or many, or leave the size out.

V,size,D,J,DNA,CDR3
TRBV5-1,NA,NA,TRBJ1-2,TGCGCCACCCTCATCTCGGTGGCGGCCACTAGCTACACCTTC,CATLISVAATSYTF
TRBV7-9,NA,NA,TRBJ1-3,TGTGCCAGCAGGTTGCAGGGGTTTGGAAACACCATATATTTT,CASRLQGFGNTIYF
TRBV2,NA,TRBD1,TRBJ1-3,TGTGCCACCGGACAGGGGCGACTCACGGGCTCTGGAAACACCATATATTTT,CATGQGRLTGSGNTIYF
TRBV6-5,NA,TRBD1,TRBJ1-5,TGTGCCAGCAGTCCGGACAGGGGTAGCAATCAGCCCCAGCATTTT,CASSPDRGSNQPQHF
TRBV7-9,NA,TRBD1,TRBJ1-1,TGTGCCAGCAGCTTAGGGGGGACAGTTGATGAAGCTTTCTTT,CASSLGGTVDEAFF
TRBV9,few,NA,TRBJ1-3,TGTGCCAGCAGCGTGAAGGGTTATATCAGGGACACCATATATTTT,CASSVKGYIRDTIYF
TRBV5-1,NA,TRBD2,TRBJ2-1,TGCGCCAGCAGCTTGGTCGTAGCGGGAGGGGGTATTGAGCAGTTCTTC,CASSLVVAGGGIEQFF
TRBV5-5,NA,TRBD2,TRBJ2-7,TGTGCCAGCAGCTCCGGACTAGCGCCAACCTACGAGCAGTACTTC,CASSSGLAPTYEQYF
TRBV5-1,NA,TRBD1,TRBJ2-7,TGCGCCAGCACCCCCTGGACAGGGGGCCACGAGCAGTACTTC,CASTPWTGGHEQYF
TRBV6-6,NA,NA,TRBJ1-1,TGTGCCTGCTTTAGTGACACTGAAGCTTTCTTT,CACFSDTEAFF
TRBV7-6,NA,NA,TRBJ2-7,TGTGCCAGCAGCTTAGCAGCGGGCCAAACCTACGAGCAGTACTTC,CASSLAAGQTYEQYF
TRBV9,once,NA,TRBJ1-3,TGTGCCAGCAGCCCACAGGTTTCCTCTGGAAACACCATATATTTT,CASSPQVSSGNTIYF
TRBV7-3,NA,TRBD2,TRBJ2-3,TGTGCCAGCAGCTTAAGACTAGCGGTTATTAACACAGATACGCAGTATTTT,CASSLRLAVINTDTQYF
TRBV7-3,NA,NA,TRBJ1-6,TGTGCCAGCAGCCCCGGGACACGCAGGTCCTATAATTCACCCCTCCACTTT,CASSPGTRRSYNSPLHF
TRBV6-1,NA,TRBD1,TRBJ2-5,TGTGCCAGCACCCGGACAGGGAATGGCCAAGAGACCCAGTACTTC,CASTRTGNGQETQYF
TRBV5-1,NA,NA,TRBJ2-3,TGCGCCAGCAGCTTGGTGGGTAGCCAAAGGCCGGATACGCAGTATTTT,CASSLVGSQRPDTQYF
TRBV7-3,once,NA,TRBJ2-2,TGTGCCAGCAGGCCGGGACATTCGAACACCGGGGAGCTGTTTTTT,CASRPGHSNTGELFF
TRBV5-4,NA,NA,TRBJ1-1,TGTGCCAGCAGCTCCGGGGGCACTGAAGCTTTCTTT,CASSSGGTEAFF
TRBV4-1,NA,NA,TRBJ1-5,TGCGCCAGCAGCCAAGGCGGAGCGGGCAGCAATCAGCCCCAGCATTTT,CASSQGGAGSNQPQHF
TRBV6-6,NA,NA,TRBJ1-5,TGTGCCAGCAGTTACGGGCAGGGAGGTCAGCCCCAGCATTTT,CASSYGQGGQPQHF
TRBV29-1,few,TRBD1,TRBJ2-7,TGCAGCGTTGCCTCCGGGACAGGTCCCTACGAGCAGTACTTC,CSVASGTGPYEQYF
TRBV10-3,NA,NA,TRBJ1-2,TGTGCCATCTGTGATGCCGACAAACCAAACTATGGCTACACCTTC,CAICDADKPNYGYTF
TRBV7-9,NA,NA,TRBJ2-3,TGTGCCAGCGGCCTCCGACAGGCTACCACAGATACGCAGTATTTT,CASGLRQATTDTQYF
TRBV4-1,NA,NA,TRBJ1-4,TGCGCCAGCAGCCAAGGCCCCCGCGGTTCGACTAATGAAAAACTGTTTTTT,CASSQGPRGSTNEKLFF
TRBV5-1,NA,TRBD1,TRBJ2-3,TGCGCCAGCAGCCAAAGACAGGGCTCAGATACGCAGTATTTT,CASSQRQGSDTQYF
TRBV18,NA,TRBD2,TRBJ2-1,TGTGCCAGCTCACCATATACTAGCGGGAGAGACAATGAGCAGTTCTTC,CASSPYTSGRDNEQFF
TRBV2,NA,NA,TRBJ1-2,TGTGCCAGCAGTGAAGTGGCGGGGGCCGACTATGGCTACACCTTC,CASSEVAGADYGYTF
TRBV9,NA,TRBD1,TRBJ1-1,TGTGCCAGCAGCTCCAGGGACAGGGAAACTGAAGCTTTCTTT,CASSSRDRETEAFF
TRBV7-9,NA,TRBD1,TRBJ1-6,TGTGCCAGCACCCCTCCGGGACAGCAGGATTCACCCCTCCACTTT,CASTPPGQQDSPLHF
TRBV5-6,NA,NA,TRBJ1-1,TGTGCCAGCAGCTTGGTCCCGGGAGAAACTGAAGCTTTCTTT,CASSLVPGETEAFF
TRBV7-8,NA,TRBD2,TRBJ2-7,TGTGCCAGCAGCTTAGAAGCGGGGGCCCACTACGAGCAGTACTTC,CASSLEAGAHYEQYF
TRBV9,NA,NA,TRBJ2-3,TGTGCCAGCAACATGCCAGGGATCACAGATACGCAGTATTTT,CASNMPGITDTQYF
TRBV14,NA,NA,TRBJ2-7,TGTGCCAGCAGCCAAGGGGGAGCGTACCTTCTCTACGAGCAGTACTTC,CASSQGGAYLLYEQYF
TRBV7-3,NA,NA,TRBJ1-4,TGTGCCAGCAGCCCAAGCGGGGGGGTTGGTGAAAAACTGTTTTTT,CASSPSGGVGEKLFF
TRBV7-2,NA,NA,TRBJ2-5,TGTGCCAGCAGCCGCGGGACAGAGCAAGAGACCCAGTACTTC,CASSRGTEQETQYF
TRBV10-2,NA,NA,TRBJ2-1,TGCGCCAGCAGTATCCTAGCGTATGAGCAGTTCTTC,CASSILAYEQFF
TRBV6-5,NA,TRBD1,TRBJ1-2,TGTGCCAGCAGTTCCCGGACAGGGGTGAAATACTATGGCTACACCTTC,CASSSRTGVKYYGYTF
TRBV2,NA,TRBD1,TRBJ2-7,TGTGCCAGCAAAGGACAGGAGGCCTCCTACGAGCAGTACTTC,CASKGQEASYEQYF
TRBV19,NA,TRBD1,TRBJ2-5,TGTGCCAGTAGCCAACGGGACAGGGTCACAGAGACCCAGTACTTC,CASSQRDRVTETQYF
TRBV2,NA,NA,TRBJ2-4,TGTGCCAGCAGTGAATTGGTCGGGTCGGTGCTAACTCAGTACTTC,CASSELVGSVLTQYF
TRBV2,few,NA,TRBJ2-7,TGTGCCAGCATGGGCCAGGGGTACGAGCAGTACTTC,CASMGQGYEQYF
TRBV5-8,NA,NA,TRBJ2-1,TGTGCCAGCAGCAGAGTCAGGAGGGCGAACAATGAGCAGTTCTTC,CASSRVRRANNEQFF
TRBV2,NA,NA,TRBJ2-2,TGTGCCAGCAGTGAACAGGGCACCGGGGAGCTGTTTTTT,CASSEQGTGELFF
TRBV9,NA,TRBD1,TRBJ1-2,TGTGCCAGCAACTCCCAACCGGGACAGGCTAGCTATGGCTACACCTTC,CASNSQPGQASYGYTF
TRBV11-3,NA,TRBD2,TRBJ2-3,TGTGCCAGCAGCTCCCCCGGGACTAGCGGGGCAGATACGCAGTATTTT,CASSSPGTSGADTQYF
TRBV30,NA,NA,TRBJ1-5,TGTGCCTGGACCCCAGGGGTGGGCAATCAGCCCCAGCATTTT,CAWTPGVGNQPQHF
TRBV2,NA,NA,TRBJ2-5,TGTGCCAGCATGTCTCGAGTTCAGGGAGAGACCCAGTACTTC,CASMSRVQGETQYF
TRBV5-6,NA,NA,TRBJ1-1,TGTGCCAGCAGCTTCAGGGGCCCTGAAGCTTTCTTT,CASSFRGPEAFF